This T cell receptor beta chain is from a study of cytomegalovirus exposure and HLA in healthy donors. Study outcomes and limitations: Presence/absence analyses supposed approximately even sequencing depth among donors. Accurate prediction of HLA-A and HLA-B alleles (for most subjects) was reportedly achieved from TCR beta sequences. An analysis done earlier found most TCR beta V segments productive about 87% or about 30% of the time.

Of note for this clone: The target antigen is unknown.

CDR1 is SGHRS and CDR2 is YFSETQ in the germline V gene. CDR3 length equals 14 residues. Trimming took off 5 bases at V and 2 bases at J, with 12 bases between the two ends. It was with 60 Vbeta and 13 Jbeta primers that the PCR ran. Sequencing used immunoSEQ multiplex PCR; TCRdb keeps in-frame clones, though not all of them. In the table there are more than 85,000 clones, around three quarters of which are singletons. The sequence derives from a female donor in good health and CMV-seropositive. Sequencing was performed on PBMCs. V gene TRBV5-1 combines with J gene TRBJ2-3; TRBD2 might be the D (5 bases). The CDR3 coding sequence is TGCGCCAGCAGGCGGGTTGCGTCCACAGATACGCAGTATTTT. Its protein is CASRRVASTDTQYF.